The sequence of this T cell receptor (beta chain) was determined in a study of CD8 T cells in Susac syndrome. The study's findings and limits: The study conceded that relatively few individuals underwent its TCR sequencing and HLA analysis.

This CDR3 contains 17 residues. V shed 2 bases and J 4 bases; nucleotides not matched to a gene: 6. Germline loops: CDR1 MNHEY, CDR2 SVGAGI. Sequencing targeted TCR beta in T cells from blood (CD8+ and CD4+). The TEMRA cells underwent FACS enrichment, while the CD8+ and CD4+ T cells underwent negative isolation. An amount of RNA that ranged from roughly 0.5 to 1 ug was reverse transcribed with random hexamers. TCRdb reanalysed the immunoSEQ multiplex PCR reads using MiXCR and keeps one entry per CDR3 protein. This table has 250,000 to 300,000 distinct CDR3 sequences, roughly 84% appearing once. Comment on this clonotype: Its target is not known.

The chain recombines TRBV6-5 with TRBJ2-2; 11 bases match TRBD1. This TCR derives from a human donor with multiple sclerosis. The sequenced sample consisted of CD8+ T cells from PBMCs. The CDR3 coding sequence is TGTGCCAGCAGTTACCCCGGACAGGGGGCCACCACCGGGGAGCTGTTTTTT. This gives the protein CASSYPGQGATTGELFF.